This T cell receptor (beta chain) was observed in a study of shared clonotypes between healthy human individuals. General study findings and limits: Sample collection involved blood only; tissue repertoires are likely different.

The repertoire was sequenced with immunoSEQ multiplex PCR; TCRdb's copy has only in-frame clones and lacks some. The sample lists some 350,000 clones; approximately 79% were seen once. About this clone: As yet, its antigen is unknown.

CD4+ cells yielded CD45RA+ naive and CD45RA-negative memory subsets. CDR3 size: 16 residues. V gave up 4 bases and J gave up 0 bases, with 16 bases separating them. Germline-derived CDR1 and CDR2 are MDHEN and SYDVKM. The V call is TRBV28, the J call TRBJ2-7; D possibly matches TRBD1 or TRBD2 (6 bases each). The sequencing input was memory CD4+ T cells sorted from blood. Subset indicated: CD45RA-negative fraction. This receptor was obtained from a man aged 30 to 39 in good health. CDR3 sequence: CASSSVGGRFSYEQYF. DNA of the CDR3: TGTGCCAGCAGTTCCGTCGGGGGCCGTTTCTCCTACGAGCAGTACTTC.